A single TCR beta chain is shown here with its context. The data were obtained in a study of shared clonotypes between healthy human individuals. Terminally differentiated effector memory CD45RA+ cells were left out of the naive CD8 fraction, which was CD45RO-negative and positively selected for CCR7. Sequenced by immunoSEQ multiplex PCR; TCRdb stores in-frame clones only, minus some. This sample carries more than 2 million clones, about 95% of them seen once, and the ten largest clones take more than 0.95%. The V and J ends lost 5 bases and 0 bases respectively, with 11 bases between them. CDR3 length equals 14 residues. Germline CDR1 reads PRHDT; CDR2 reads FYEKMQ (reference sequence).

The sample comprised naive CD8+ T cells sorted from blood. This chain joins TRBV13 and TRBJ2-7; maybe TRBD1 (5 bases). This TCR was sampled from a man between 18 and 35 years old in good health. The CDR3 region has the DNA TGTGCCAGCAGCGAAGGGGCCTACTCCTACGAGCAGTACTTC. It codes for CASSEGAYSYEQYF.